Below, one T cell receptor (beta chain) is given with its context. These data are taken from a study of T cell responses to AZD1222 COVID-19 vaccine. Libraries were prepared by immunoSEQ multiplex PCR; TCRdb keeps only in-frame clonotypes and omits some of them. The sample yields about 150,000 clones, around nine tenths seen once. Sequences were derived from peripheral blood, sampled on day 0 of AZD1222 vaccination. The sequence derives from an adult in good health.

DNA for the CDR3: TGTGCCCCCTGGACAGGGCCGAGCACCTACGAGCAGTACTTC. This sequence encodes CAPWTGPSTYEQYF. The chain employs TRBV27 and TRBJ2-7, with 8 bases lining up with TRBD1. V shed 11 bases, J shed 2 bases, and the junction held 11 bases outside the gene matches. The germline CDR1 and CDR2 sequences are MNHEY and SMNVEV (reference sequence). The CDR3 length is 14 residues.